This T cell receptor beta chain was documented in a study of shared clonotypes between healthy human individuals. Germline CDR1 is SGHTA and CDR2 is FQGNSA. CDR3 length: 16 amino acids. Trimming took 5 bases from V and 3 from J, leaving 20 bases between them. For this clone: As yet, its antigen is unknown.

Study results and limitations: Few donors limited the genetic and exposure-history diversity represented. Sampling involved blood alone; tissue repertoires likely differ.

It was at deep level that the assay was run. Data came from immunoSEQ multiplex PCR; TCRdb stores just in-frame clones and leaves some out. The sample includes about 600,000 clones, about 80% seen only once; the top ten take approximately 12%. Every one of the donors was a Caucasian adult that lived in Nashville, Tennessee. The sequence derives from a woman aged 40 to 50 in good health. Some clones in this sample may be carry-over from other donors' samples. The sequenced sample consisted of PBMCs. The chain has TRBV7-2 and TRBJ2-7, with D possibly called TRBD1 or TRBD2 (5 bases each). The CDR3, as DNA: TGTGCCAGCAGCCCCCGTTCCCCCGGGACGGACTACGAGCAGTACTTC. Translation: CASSPRSPGTDYEQYF.